The T cell receptor (beta chain) under discussion was sequenced for a study of cytomegalovirus exposure and HLA in healthy donors. The wider study: A subsequent analysis stated that the approximately 120 validation repertoires were run on the same platform as the 650 to 850 first-cohort repertoires.

Germline V gene lookup returns CDR1 SQVTM and CDR2 ANQGSEA. Trimming at V came to 8 bases and at J to 5 bases, leaving 9 bases not matched to a gene. This CDR3 contains 13 residues. The protocol was immunoSEQ multiplex PCR, while the TCRdb copy is restricted to in-frame clones and leaves out a portion. The table shows approximately 46,000 clones, with over 85% occurring only once. Concerning this clone: Antigen: not known.

The approximately 120-subject validation cohort, separate from the 666-subject first cohort, included the donors. Study conclusions and caveats: Rarity marked most TCR sequences, yet some public TCRs occurred in many donors. The study listed approximately 160 cytomegalovirus-associated TCR beta chains.

The sequenced sample was PBMCs. This sequence joins TRBV29-1 and TRBJ2-1; 7 bases match TRBD2. This receptor was identified in a woman between 18 and 29 years old in good health and CMV-seronegative. CDR3 residues: CSTSRGEHNEQFF. As DNA, the CDR3 is TGCAGCACCAGCCGGGGGGAGCACAATGAGCAGTTCTTC.